This is a list of T cell receptor beta chains from one sample in a study of T-cell reconstitution after alpha-beta-depleted transplantation in children. Each CDR3 protein gets one entry after TCRdb re-called the PCR reads with MiXCR. This table holds around 71,000 distinct CDR3 sequences, 7% to 8% found once. The specimen comprised PBMCs from the stem cell graft donor, sampled from the stem cell graft. The receptors were gathered from a human donor who donated a stem cell graft to a child with acute lymphoblastic leukemia. CDR3s include the opening cysteine and the closing phenylalanine or tryptophan. Fields, in order: CDR3 DNA, CDR3 protein, clone size, D gene, V gene, J gene. A D gene is named only where the DNA matches it firmly. Clone size is given for some rows only: seen once, a few or many times, or a class if the clone is expanded.

TGTGCCAGCAGTCCGCGGGGGACGGAGAACACTGAAGCTTTCTTT	CASSPRGTENTEAFF	few	.	TRBV28	TRBJ1-1
TGTGCCAGCAGCCTCCGGGTCTCCAAAAACATTCAGTACTTC	CASSLRVSKNIQYF	many	.	TRBV2	TRBJ2-4
TGTGCCAGCAGTTTAACGAGGGACAATGAGCAGTTCTTC	CASSLTRDNEQFF	.	.	TRBV12-3/TRBV12-4	TRBJ2-1
TGTGCCAGCAGCGGACAGGGGGCGAGGGGCGGGGAGCTGTTTTTT	CASSGQGARGGELFF	many	TRBD1	TRBV7-3	TRBJ2-2
TGTGCCAGCAGTAGAACAGGGGACAGTAACTACGAGCAGTACTTC	CASSRTGDSNYEQYF	many	TRBD1	TRBV12-3/TRBV12-4	TRBJ2-7
TGTGCCAGCAGCGGGGCCGCAGTTGGGTACGGAGAGCAGTACTTC	CASSGAAVGYGEQYF	.	.	TRBV5-4	TRBJ2-7
TGTGCCAGTCCGGAGCGATACCGGGATTCACCCCTCCACTTT	CASPERYRDSPLHF	many	.	TRBV6-5	TRBJ1-6
TGCGCCAGCAGCCAAGTTGGTCTCGGGACTAGCCAGGACAATGAGCAGTTCTTC	CASSQVGLGTSQDNEQFF	.	TRBD2	TRBV4-1	TRBJ2-1
TGTGCCAGCAGCTTCAACACAGATACGCAGTATTTT	CASSFNTDTQYF	many	.	TRBV7-2	TRBJ2-3
TGTGCCAGCAGACCAGGGGTCAAAGAGACCCAGTACTTC	CASRPGVKETQYF	.	.	TRBV5-4	TRBJ2-5
TGTGCCATCAGTGACGCCCCAATGGTCGGGGTTGTGAACACTGAAGCTTTCTTT	CAISDAPMVGVVNTEAFF	many	.	TRBV10-3	TRBJ1-1
TGTGCTAGCAGCTTAGGGGTGGGACCCCCCCGCGGGACCGGGGAGCTGTTTTTT	CASSLGVGPPRGTGELFF	many	.	TRBV7-7	TRBJ2-2
TGTGCCAGCAGACCCCAGGGGGCAGGGGATCAGCCCCAGCATTTT	CASRPQGAGDQPQHF	many	TRBD1	TRBV12-3/TRBV12-4	TRBJ1-5
TGTGCCAGCAGTTCCCTAGACACCATATATTTT	CASSSLDTIYF	many	.	TRBV12-3/TRBV12-4	TRBJ1-3
TGTGCCAGCAGTTACTCGAGGTGGTCGATCATGAACACTGAAGCTTTCTTT	CASSYSRWSIMNTEAFF	.	.	TRBV6-2/TRBV6-3	TRBJ1-1
TGTGCCAGCAGCTCGGACAGCCTGGTTGCGGGAAACACCATATATTTT	CASSSDSLVAGNTIYF	many	.	TRBV11-2	TRBJ1-3
TGTGCCAGCAGCCTCCTGTTTGGTAGAGGGGAGACCCAGTACTTC	CASSLLFGRGETQYF	many	.	TRBV4-2	TRBJ2-5
TGTGCCAGCAGCCCTCTAATGGGGGTACGGGGTGGCTACACCTTC	CASSPLMGVRGGYTF	many	.	TRBV11-2	TRBJ1-2
TGTGCCAGCAGTTTAAGTAGCGGGGGGTCCTACGAGCAGTACTTC	CASSLSSGGSYEQYF	many	TRBD2	TRBV28	TRBJ2-7
TGTGCCACCAGCGCCCCCCGACAGGGAGTTAACAGTGAGCAGTTCTTC	CATSAPRQGVNSEQFF	many	TRBD1	TRBV15	TRBJ2-1
TGTGCCAGCAGCGCTCCCGGGACAGGGGGCGTCTATGGCTACACCTTC	CASSAPGTGGVYGYTF	many	TRBD1	TRBV7-2	TRBJ1-2
TGTGCCAGCAGAGTAGACGGTGAATATGGCTACACCTTC	CASRVDGEYGYTF	few	.	TRBV25-1	TRBJ1-2
TGTGCCAGCAGTCCGATTACAGATACGCAGTATTTT	CASSPITDTQYF	many	.	TRBV28	TRBJ2-3
TGTGCCAGCAGGCAGACAGGGGCGAACACTGAAGCTTTCTTT	CASRQTGANTEAFF	few	TRBD1	TRBV2	TRBJ1-1
TGTGCCAGCAGCATAACCGGGCAACGAGATACGCAGTATTTT	CASSITGQRDTQYF	many	.	TRBV9	TRBJ2-3
TGTGCCACAACCGGGACTAGCGGACCGTCCTACAATGAGCAGTTCTTC	CATTGTSGPSYNEQFF	few	TRBD2	TRBV27	TRBJ2-1
TGTGCCAGCAGTTTCGGACAAGTAGCCAAAAACATTCAGTACTTC	CASSFGQVAKNIQYF	many	.	TRBV12-3/TRBV12-4	TRBJ2-4
TGTGCCAGCAGTGCTCGAGCAAGTGGCGCAGATACGCAGTATTTT	CASSARASGADTQYF	many	.	TRBV6-6	TRBJ2-3
TGTGCCAGCAGCCCCAGGCTAGCGGGAGTAAATGAGCAGTTCTTC	CASSPRLAGVNEQFF	many	TRBD2	TRBV4-2	TRBJ2-1
TGTGCCAGCAGTCCCGGTCTGGGATTACCTCTTCTTGGGGCCAACGTCCTGACTTTC	CASSPGLGLPLLGANVLTF	many	.	TRBV28	TRBJ2-6
TGCAGCGTTGAAGATCGGGTGGGGAGCTCCTACGAGCAGTACTTC	CSVEDRVGSSYEQYF	many	.	TRBV29-1	TRBJ2-7
TGTGCCAGCAGCTTATTCGGGGCACAGTTGAACACTGAAGCTTTCTTT	CASSLFGAQLNTEAFF	many	.	TRBV7-8	TRBJ1-1
TGTGCCAGCAGTTATACAGGACAGGCTGAAGCTTTCTTT	CASSYTGQAEAFF	.	TRBD1	TRBV6-5	TRBJ1-1
TGCAGCGTTGGTGGGGAAAAACTGTTTTTT	CSVGGEKLFF	many	.	TRBV29-1	TRBJ1-4
TGTGCCATCTCATCGGGCAATCAGCCCCAGCATTTT	CAISSGNQPQHF	few	.	TRBV10-3	TRBJ1-5
TGTGCCACTGGACAGGGGGGTGAGGAGACCCAGTACTTC	CATGQGGEETQYF	many	TRBD1	TRBV10-3	TRBJ2-5
TGCAGCGTTGTGGGACAGGGGGGGACAGATACGCAGTATTTT	CSVVGQGGTDTQYF	many	TRBD1	TRBV29-1	TRBJ2-3
TGTGCCAGCAGCGGGACTAGCGGGGGGGCCCGGGATACGCAGTATTTT	CASSGTSGGARDTQYF	many	TRBD2	TRBV5-5	TRBJ2-3
TGCGCCAGCAGCTTCCTCTTTAGCGGGGGGCCTTCAGATACGCAGTATTTT	CASSFLFSGGPSDTQYF	many	TRBD2	TRBV5-1	TRBJ2-3
TGTGCCAGCAGATCGTCTAGCGGGGGGGTCAATGAGCAGTTCTTC	CASRSSSGGVNEQFF	few	TRBD2	TRBV6-2/TRBV6-3	TRBJ2-1
TGCAGTGCCAGACAGGGGGGGGGGTACCAAGAGACCCAGTACTTC	CSARQGGGYQETQYF	many	TRBD1	TRBV20-1	TRBJ2-5
TGCGCCAGCAGCTTGGATTTCAGGGGGCGCTTACAGACCCAGTACTTC	CASSLDFRGRLQTQYF	many	TRBD1	TRBV5-1	TRBJ2-5
TGCAGTGCTTATCCGGGACGGGAGACCGAGCAGTACTTC	CSAYPGRETEQYF	many	.	TRBV20-1	TRBJ2-7
TGTGCCATCAGTGGGGGACTAGCGGGACGCGGGCGGGAGGATACGCAGTATTTT	CAISGGLAGRGREDTQYF	.	TRBD2	TRBV10-3	TRBJ2-3
TGTGCCAGCAGCCAAGGGCAGATATCCTACGAGCAGTACTTC	CASSQGQISYEQYF	many	.	TRBV4-2	TRBJ2-7
TGCAGCAGCGTTGAAGAACGGACGGCGGGAGTAGTTAAGAATGAGCAGTTCTTC	CSSVEERTAGVVKNEQFF	many	TRBD2	TRBV29-1	TRBJ2-1
TGTGCCAGCAGTTCTCGGACAGGCTACAATGAGCAGTTCTTC	CASSSRTGYNEQFF	many	TRBD1	TRBV12-3/TRBV12-4	TRBJ2-1
TGCAGTGCTTACGGACAGGGGATGGGATCACCCCTCCACTTT	CSAYGQGMGSPLHF	many	TRBD1	TRBV20-1	TRBJ1-6
TGTGCCAGCAGCTTCCCCCAGCCCGCCTACAATGAGCAGTTCTTC	CASSFPQPAYNEQFF	few	.	TRBV7-9	TRBJ2-1
TGTGCCAGCAGCTCGGGACAGGGGGCGCGGGGCTACACCTTC	CASSSGQGARGYTF	many	TRBD1	TRBV6-4	TRBJ1-2
TGTGCCAGCAGCCCAAATGGGGACCTCAGCACAGATACGCAGTATTTT	CASSPNGDLSTDTQYF	few	.	TRBV9	TRBJ2-3
TGTGCCAGCACCAGACAGGGGGCTGAGACCCAGTACTTC	CASTRQGAETQYF	many	TRBD1	TRBV6-1	TRBJ2-5
TGTGCCAGCGGGGATCCCGGGACAGGGTTGCCCGGGGAGCTGTTTTTT	CASGDPGTGLPGELFF	many	TRBD1	TRBV27	TRBJ2-2
TGTGCCAGCAGACCCTTATGGTCGGGACTTACTAGCAATCAGCCCCAGCATTTT	CASRPLWSGLTSNQPQHF	many	.	TRBV28	TRBJ1-5
TGCAGTGCTTCAAGAGGGTTCTCTGGAAACACCATATATTTT	CSASRGFSGNTIYF	many	.	TRBV20-1	TRBJ1-3
TGTGCCAGCAGTTCCCGAGCGGGGGGGCGGGAGACCCAGTACTTC	CASSSRAGGRETQYF	many	TRBD2	TRBV12-3/TRBV12-4	TRBJ2-5
TGTGCCAGCAGTTTAGGAGGACCCCTCTACGAGCAGTACTTC	CASSLGGPLYEQYF	many	.	TRBV28	TRBJ2-7
TGCAGTGCTAGAGTTCAGGGTGGGGGTCAGCCCCAGCATTTT	CSARVQGGGQPQHF	many	.	TRBV20-1	TRBJ1-5